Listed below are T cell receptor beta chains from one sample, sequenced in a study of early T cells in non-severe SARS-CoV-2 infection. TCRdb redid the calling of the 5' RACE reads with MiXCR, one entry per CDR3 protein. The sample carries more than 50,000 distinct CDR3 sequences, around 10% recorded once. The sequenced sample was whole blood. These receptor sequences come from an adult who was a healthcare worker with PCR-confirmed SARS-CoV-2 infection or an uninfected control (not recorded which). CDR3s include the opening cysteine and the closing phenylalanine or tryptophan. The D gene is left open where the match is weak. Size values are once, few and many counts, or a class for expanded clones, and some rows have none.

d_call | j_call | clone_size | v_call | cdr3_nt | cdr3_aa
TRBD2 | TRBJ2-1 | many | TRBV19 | TGTGCCAGTGCCACGGGACTAGCGGGGAAAAATGAGCAGTTCTTC | CASATGLAGKNEQFF
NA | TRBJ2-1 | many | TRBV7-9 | TGTGCCAGCAGCTCGACTCTATACAATGAGCAGTTCTTC | CASSSTLYNEQFF
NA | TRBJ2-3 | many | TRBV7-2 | TGTGCCAGCAGCCTAGGGACATATGTTAACACAGATACGCAGTATTTT | CASSLGTYVNTDTQYF
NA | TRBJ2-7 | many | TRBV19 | TGTGCCAGTACAAAATACAGCGGGCAAGGAGAGCAGTACTTC | CASTKYSGQGEQYF
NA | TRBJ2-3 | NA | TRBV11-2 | TGTGCCAGCAGCTTACCAGGGCACACAGATACGCAGTATTTT | CASSLPGHTDTQYF
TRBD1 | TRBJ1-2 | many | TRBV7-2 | TGTGCCAGCAGCATGGGGACAGGGAATGGCTACACCTTC | CASSMGTGNGYTF
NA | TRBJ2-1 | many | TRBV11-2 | TGTGCCAGCAGCTTAGGCGGTACTACCTACAATGAGCAGTTCTTC | CASSLGGTTYNEQFF
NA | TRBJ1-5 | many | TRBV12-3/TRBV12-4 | TGTGCCAGCAGTTTAGCGAGGGATCAGCCCCAGCATTTT | CASSLARDQPQHF
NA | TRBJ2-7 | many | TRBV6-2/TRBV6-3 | TGTGCCAGCAGTTCCTCCCTCTACCGGCGACAGTCCTACGAGCAGTACTTC | CASSSSLYRRQSYEQYF
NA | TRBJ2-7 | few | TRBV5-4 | TGTGCCAGCAGCTCCCGGGACTCTAGTTCCGAGCAGTACTTC | CASSSRDSSSEQYF
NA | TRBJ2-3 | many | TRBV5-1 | TGCGCCAGCAGCTTGTCTGGGGTGAGCACAGATACGCAGTATTTT | CASSLSGVSTDTQYF
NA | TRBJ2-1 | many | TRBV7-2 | TGTGCCAGCAGCACCCCGAGGACTTCCTATATCGATGAGCAGTTCTTC | CASSTPRTSYIDEQFF
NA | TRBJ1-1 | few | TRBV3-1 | TGTGCCAGCAGCCACCTCAAGGGGGGGGCTGGGCACACTGAAGCTTTCTTT | CASSHLKGGAGHTEAFF
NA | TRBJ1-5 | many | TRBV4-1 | TGCGCCAGCAGCCCCGACCCAGAGCAGCCCCAGCATTTT | CASSPDPEQPQHF
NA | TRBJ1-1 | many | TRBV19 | TGTGCCAGTACCCCCTTTGCAGGGAACACTGAAGCTTTCTTT | CASTPFAGNTEAFF
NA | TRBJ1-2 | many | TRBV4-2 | TGTGCCAGCAGCCAAGATCACGGATCTGGCTACACCTTC | CASSQDHGSGYTF
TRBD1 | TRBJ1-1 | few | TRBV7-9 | TGTGCCAGCAGGGCTGACAGGGGGCGAGCTTTCTTT | CASRADRGRAFF
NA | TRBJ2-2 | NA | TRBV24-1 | TGTGCCACCAGTGACATATCGGGGGCCCTAAACACCGGGGAGCTGTTTTTT | CATSDISGALNTGELFF
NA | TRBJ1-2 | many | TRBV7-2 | TGTGCCAGCAGTCCAAATCCAGGTATTGAAGGCTACACCTTC | CASSPNPGIEGYTF
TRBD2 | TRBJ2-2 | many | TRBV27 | TGTGCCAGCAAAGGACTAGCCGGCACCGGGGAGCTGTTTTTT | CASKGLAGTGELFF
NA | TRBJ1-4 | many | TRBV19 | TGTGCCAGTATTTCGGCCCGGCGGGAAAAACTGTTTTTT | CASISARREKLFF
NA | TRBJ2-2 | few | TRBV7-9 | TGTGCCAGCAGCCAAGGGGACACTTCGAACACCGGGGAGCTGTTTTTT | CASSQGDTSNTGELFF
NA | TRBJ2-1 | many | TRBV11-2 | TGTGCCAGCAGCTTAGGTGGCGGGACCTACAATGAGCAGTTCTTC | CASSLGGGTYNEQFF
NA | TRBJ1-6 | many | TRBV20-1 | TGCAGTGCTAGGGGGGGGTCAACGGAATATAATTCACCCCTCCACTTT | CSARGGSTEYNSPLHF
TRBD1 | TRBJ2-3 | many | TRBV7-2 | TGTGCCAGCAGTCTACAGGGGCCTAGCACAGATACGCAGTATTTT | CASSLQGPSTDTQYF
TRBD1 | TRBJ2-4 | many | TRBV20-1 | TGCAGTGCTAGAGAGAGTGGGACAGGGGTATACATTCAGTACTTC | CSARESGTGVYIQYF
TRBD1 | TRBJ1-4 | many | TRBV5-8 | TGTGCCAGCAGCTTGGGGGGGACAGGGTATGAAAAACTGTTTTTT | CASSLGGTGYEKLFF
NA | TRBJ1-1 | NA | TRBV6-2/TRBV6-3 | TGTGCCGCCCACCAAGGGACTGAAGCTTTCTTT | CAAHQGTEAFF
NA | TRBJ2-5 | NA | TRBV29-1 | TGCAGCGCCGCGTCCCGACGGGGAGGAGAGACCCAGTACTTC | CSAASRRGGETQYF
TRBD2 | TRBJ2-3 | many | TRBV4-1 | TGCGCCAGCAGCCAATACCTAGCGGGAGAGAGAGTAGATACGCAGTATTTT | CASSQYLAGERVDTQYF
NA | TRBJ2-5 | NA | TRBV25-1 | TGTGCCAGCAATGCGGGCTACCCCCCTGAGACCCAGTACTTC | CASNAGYPPETQYF
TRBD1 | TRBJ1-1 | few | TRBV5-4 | TGTGCCAGCAGCTTGACGGGGACAGAGAACACTGAAGCTTTCTTT | CASSLTGTENTEAFF
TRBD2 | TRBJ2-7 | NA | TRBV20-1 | TGCAGTGCTAGCCCCCTAGCGGGGGCCCTGGGCTACGAGCAGTACTTC | CSASPLAGALGYEQYF
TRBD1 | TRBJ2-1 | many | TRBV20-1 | TGCAGTGCTTCTCCTGCCGACAGGGGGGCAAACAATGAGCAGTTCTTC | CSASPADRGANNEQFF
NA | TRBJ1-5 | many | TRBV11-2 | TGTGCCAGCAGCTTAGGACAGTTTAGCAATCAGCCCCAGCATTTT | CASSLGQFSNQPQHF
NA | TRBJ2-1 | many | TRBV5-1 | TGCGCCAGCAGCTTGGCCCCGGGGGCCAACTACAATGAGCAGTTCTTC | CASSLAPGANYNEQFF